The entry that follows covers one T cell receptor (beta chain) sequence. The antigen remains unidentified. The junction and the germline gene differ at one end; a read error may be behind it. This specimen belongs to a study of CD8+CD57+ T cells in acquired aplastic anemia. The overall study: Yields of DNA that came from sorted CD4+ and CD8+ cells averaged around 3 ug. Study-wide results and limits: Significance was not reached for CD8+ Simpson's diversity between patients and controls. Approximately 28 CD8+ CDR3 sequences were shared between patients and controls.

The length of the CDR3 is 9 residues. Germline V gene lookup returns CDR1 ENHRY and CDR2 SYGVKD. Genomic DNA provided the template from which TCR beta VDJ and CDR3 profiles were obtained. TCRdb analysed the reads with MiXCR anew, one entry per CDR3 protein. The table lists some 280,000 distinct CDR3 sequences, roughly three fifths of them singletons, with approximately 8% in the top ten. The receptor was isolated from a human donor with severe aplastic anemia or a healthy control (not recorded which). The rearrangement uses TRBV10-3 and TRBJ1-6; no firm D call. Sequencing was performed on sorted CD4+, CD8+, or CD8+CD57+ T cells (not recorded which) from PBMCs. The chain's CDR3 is CAISEPPHF. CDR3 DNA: TGTGCCATCAGTGAGCCCCCCCACTTT.